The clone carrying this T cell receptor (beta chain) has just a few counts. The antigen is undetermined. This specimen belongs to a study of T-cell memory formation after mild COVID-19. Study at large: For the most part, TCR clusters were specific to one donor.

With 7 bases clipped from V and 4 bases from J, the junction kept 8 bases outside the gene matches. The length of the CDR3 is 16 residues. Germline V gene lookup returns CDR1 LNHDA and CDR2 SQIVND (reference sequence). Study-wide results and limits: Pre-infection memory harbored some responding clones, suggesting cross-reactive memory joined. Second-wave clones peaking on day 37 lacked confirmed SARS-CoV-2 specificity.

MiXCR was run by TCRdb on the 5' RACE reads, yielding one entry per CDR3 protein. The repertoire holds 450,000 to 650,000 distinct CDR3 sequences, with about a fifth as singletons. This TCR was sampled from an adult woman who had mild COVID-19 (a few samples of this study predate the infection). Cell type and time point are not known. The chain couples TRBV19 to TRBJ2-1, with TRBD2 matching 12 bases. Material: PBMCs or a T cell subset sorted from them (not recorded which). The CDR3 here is CASMPPGLAGYNEQFF. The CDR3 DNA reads TGTGCCAGTATGCCCCCAGGACTAGCGGGATACAATGAGCAGTTCTTC.